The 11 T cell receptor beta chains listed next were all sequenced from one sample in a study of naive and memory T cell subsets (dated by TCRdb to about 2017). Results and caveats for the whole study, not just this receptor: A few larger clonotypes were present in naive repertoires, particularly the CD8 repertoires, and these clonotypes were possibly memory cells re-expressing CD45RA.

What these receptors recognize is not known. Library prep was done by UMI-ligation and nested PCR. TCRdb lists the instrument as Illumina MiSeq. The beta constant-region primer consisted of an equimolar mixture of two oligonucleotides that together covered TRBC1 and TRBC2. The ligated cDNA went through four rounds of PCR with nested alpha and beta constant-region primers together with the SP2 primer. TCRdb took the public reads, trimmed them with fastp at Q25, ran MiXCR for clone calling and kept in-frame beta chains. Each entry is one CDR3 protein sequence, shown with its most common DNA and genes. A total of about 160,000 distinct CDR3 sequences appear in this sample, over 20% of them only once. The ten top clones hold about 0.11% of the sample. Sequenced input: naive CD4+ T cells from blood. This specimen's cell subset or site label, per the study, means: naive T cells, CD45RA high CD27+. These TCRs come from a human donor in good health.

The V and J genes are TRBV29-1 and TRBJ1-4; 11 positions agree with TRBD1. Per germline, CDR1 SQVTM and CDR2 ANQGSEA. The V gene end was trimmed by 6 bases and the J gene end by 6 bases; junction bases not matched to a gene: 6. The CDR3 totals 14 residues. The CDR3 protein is CSVLPGQGDEKLFF. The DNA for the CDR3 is TGCAGCGTGCTCCCGGGACAGGGGGATGAAAAACTGTTTTTT.

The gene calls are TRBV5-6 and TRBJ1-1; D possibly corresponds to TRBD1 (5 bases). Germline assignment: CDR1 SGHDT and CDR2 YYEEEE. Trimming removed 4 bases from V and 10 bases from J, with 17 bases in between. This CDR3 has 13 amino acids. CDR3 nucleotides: TGTGCCAGCAGCCAGGGAGGTCCTGGTAGAGCTTTCTTT. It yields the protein CASSQGGPGRAFF.

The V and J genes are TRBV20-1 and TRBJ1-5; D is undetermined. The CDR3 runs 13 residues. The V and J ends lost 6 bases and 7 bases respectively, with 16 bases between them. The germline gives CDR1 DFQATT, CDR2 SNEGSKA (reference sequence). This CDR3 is CSAPPHPGQPQHF. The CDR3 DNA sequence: TGCAGTGCCCCCCCCCACCCGGGGCAGCCCCAGCATTTT.

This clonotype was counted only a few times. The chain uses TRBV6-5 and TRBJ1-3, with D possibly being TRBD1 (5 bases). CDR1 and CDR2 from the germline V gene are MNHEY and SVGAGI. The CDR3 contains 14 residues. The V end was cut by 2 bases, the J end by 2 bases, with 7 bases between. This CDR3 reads CASSYDSAGNTIYF. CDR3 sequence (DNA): TGTGCCAGCAGTTACGACAGTGCTGGAAACACCATATATTTT.

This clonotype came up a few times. For the CDR3, the DNA is TGTGCCAGCAGTTACTCCAGGACAGGCTCCTACAATGAGCAGTTCTTC. Amino acids: CASSYSRTGSYNEQFF. This sequence joins TRBV6-2 or TRBV6-3 and TRBJ2-1; TRBD1 aligns across 7 bases. Trimming cost V 0 bases and J 0 bases; bases outside gene matches: 2. The V gene's germline CDR1 is MNHEY and CDR2 SVGEGT. The CDR3 is 16 amino acids.

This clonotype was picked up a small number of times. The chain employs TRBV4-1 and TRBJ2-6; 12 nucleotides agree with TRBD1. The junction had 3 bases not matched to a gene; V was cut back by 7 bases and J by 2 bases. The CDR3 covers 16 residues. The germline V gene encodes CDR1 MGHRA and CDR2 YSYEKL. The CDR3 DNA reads TGCGCCAGCACAGGGACAGGGGGCGCTGGGGCCAACGTCCTGACTTTC. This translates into CASTGTGGAGANVLTF.

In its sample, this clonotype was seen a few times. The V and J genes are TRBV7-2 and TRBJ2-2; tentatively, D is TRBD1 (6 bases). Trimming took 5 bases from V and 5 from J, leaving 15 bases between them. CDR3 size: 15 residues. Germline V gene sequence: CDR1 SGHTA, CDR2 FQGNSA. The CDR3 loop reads CASSPTVRGTGELFF. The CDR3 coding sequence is TGTGCCAGCAGCCCTACGGTTAGGGGGACCGGGGAGCTGTTTTTT.

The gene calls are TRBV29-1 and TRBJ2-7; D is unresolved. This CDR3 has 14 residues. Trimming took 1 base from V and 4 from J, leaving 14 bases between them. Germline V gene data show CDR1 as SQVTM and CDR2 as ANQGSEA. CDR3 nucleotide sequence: TGCAGCGTTGAAGTCAGCGCCTTCCCTTACGAGCAGTACTTC. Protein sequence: CSVEVSAFPYEQYF.

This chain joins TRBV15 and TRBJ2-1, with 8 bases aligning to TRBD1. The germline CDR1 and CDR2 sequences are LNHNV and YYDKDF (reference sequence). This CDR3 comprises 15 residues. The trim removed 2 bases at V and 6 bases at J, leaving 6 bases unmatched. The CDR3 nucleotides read TGTGCCACCAGCAGAAAGACAGGGGTCGGCAATGAGCAGTTCTTC. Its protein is CATSRKTGVGNEQFF.

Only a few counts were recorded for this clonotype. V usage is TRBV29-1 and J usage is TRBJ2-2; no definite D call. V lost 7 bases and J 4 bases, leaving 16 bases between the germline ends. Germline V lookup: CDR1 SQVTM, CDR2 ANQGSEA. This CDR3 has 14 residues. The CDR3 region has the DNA TGCAGCGCCGCCCCCGTGATAGGCACCGGGGAGCTGTTTTTT. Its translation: CSAAPVIGTGELFF.

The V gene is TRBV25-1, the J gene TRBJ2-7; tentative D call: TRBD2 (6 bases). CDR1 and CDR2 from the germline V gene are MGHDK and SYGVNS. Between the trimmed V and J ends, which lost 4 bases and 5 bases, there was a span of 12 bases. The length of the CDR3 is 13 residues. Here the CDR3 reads CASSGPGVHEQYF. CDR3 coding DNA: TGTGCCAGCAGTGGGCCGGGAGTGCACGAGCAGTACTTC.